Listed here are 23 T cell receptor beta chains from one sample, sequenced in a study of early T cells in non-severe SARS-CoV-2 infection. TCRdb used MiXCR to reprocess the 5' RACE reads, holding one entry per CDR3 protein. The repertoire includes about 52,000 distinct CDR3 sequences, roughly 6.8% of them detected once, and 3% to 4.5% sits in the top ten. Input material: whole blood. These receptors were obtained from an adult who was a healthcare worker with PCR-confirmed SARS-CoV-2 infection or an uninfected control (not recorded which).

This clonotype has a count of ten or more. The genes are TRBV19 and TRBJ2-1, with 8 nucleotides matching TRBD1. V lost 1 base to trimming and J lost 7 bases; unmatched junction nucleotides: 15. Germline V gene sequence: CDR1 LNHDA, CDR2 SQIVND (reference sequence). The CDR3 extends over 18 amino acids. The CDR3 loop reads CASSIVSETQGTGNEQFF. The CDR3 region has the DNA TGTGCCAGTAGTATAGTATCTGAAACACAGGGGACAGGAAATGAGCAGTTCTTC.

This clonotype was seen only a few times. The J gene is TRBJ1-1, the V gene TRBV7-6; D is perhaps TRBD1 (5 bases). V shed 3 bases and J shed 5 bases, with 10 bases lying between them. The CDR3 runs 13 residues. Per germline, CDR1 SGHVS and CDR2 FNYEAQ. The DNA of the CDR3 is TGTGCCAGCAGCTTGGGCAGGGTAACTGAAGCTTTCTTT. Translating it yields CASSLGRVTEAFF.

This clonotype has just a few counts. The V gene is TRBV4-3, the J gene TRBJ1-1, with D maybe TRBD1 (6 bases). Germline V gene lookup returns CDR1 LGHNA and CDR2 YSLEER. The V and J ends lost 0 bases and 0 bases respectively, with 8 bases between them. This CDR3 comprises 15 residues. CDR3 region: CASSQDPGVNTEAFF. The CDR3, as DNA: TGCGCCAGCAGCCAAGATCCAGGGGTGAACACTGAAGCTTTCTTT.

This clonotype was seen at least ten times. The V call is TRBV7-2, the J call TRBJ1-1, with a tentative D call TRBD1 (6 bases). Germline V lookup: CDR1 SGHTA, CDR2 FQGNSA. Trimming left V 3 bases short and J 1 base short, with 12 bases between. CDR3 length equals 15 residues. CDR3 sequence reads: CASSFRPGENTEAFF. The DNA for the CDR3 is TGTGCCAGCAGCTTCCGGCCAGGGGAGAACACTGAAGCTTTCTTT. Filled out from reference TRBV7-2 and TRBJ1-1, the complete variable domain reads GAGVSQSPSNKVTEKGKDVELRCDPISGHTALYWYRQSLGQGLEFLIYFQGNSAPDKSGLPSDRFSAERTGGSVSTLTIQRTQQEDSAVYLCASSFRPGENTEAFFGQGTRLTVV.

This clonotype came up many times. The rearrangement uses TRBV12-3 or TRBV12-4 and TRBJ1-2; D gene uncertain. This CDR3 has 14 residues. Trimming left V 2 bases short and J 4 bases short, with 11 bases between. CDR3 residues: CASSLRQSGYGYTF. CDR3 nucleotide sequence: TGTGCCAGCAGTTTACGCCAGAGCGGCTATGGCTACACCTTC.

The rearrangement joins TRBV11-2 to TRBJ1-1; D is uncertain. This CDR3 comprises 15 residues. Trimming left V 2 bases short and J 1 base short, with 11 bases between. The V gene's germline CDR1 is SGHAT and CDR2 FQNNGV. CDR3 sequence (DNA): TGTGCCAGCAGCTTAATTCCCCGGAGGAACACTGAAGCTTTCTTT. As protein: CASSLIPRRNTEAFF.

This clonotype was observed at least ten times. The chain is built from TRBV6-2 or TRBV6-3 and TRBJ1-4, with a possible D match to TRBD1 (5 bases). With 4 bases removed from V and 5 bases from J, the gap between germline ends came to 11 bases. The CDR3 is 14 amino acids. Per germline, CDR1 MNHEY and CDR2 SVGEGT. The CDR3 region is CASSSRGRNEKLFF. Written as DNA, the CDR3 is TGTGCCAGCAGTTCTCGGGGCCGCAATGAAAAACTGTTTTTT.

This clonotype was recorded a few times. CDR3 nucleotide sequence: TGTGCCAGCAGCTTTGCCCCCGACGGCTACACCTTC. This sequence encodes CASSFAPDGYTF. V is TRBV11-2 and J is TRBJ1-2; no firm D call. Trimming stripped 3 bases from V and 8 bases from J, with 10 bases between. This CDR3 is 12 amino acids long. Germline assignment: CDR1 SGHAT and CDR2 FQNNGV.

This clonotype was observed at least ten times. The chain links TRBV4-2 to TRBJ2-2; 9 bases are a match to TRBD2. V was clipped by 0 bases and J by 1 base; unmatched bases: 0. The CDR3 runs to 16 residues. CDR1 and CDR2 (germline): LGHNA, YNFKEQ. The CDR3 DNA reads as TGTGCCAGCAGCCAAGATAGCGGGGGGAACACCGGGGAGCTGTTTTTT. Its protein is CASSQDSGGNTGELFF.

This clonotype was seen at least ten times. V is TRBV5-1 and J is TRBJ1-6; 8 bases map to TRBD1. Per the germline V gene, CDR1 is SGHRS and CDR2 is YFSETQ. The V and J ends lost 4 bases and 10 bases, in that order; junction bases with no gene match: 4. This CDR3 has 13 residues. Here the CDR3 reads CASSRRQGSPLHF. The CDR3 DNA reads TGCGCCAGCAGCAGAAGACAGGGGTCACCCCTCCACTTT.

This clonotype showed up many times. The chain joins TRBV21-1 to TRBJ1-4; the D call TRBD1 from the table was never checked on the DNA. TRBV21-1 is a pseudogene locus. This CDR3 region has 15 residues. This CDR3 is CATPVTGASGEKLFF. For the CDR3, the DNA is TGTGCTACACCCGTGACAGGGGCTTCTGGTGAAAAACTGTTTTTT.

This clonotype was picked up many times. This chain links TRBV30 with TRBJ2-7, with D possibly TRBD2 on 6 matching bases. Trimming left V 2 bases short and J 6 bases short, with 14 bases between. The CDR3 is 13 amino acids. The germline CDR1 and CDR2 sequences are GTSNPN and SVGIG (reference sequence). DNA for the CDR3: TGTGCCTGGAGTCGTAGGAGGGTTGGCGAGCAGTACTTC. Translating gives CAWSRRRVGEQYF.

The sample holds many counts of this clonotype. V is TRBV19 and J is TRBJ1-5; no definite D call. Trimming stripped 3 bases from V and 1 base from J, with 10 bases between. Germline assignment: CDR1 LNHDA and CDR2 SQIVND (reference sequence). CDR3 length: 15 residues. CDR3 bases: TGTGCCAGTAGTATCTTCGGTTACAGCAATCAGCCCCAGCATTTT. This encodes CASSIFGYSNQPQHF.

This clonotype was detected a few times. The CDR3 DNA follows: TGTGCCAGCAGTTCCCTGACTAGCGGGGGGCCTCTAGAGACCCAGTACTTC. It specifies CASSSLTSGGPLETQYF. The genes are TRBV12-3 or TRBV12-4 and TRBJ2-5, with TRBD2 matching over 13 bases. The CDR3 sequence is 17 residues long. With V trimmed by 4 bases and J by 4 bases, 9 bases remained unmatched.

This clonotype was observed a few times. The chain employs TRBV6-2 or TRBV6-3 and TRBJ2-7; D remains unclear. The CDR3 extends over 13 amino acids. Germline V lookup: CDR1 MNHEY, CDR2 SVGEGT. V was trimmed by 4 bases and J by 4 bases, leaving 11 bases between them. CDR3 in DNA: TGTGCCAGCAGTTTGAGTCTAAATTACGAGCAGTACTTC. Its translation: CASSLSLNYEQYF.

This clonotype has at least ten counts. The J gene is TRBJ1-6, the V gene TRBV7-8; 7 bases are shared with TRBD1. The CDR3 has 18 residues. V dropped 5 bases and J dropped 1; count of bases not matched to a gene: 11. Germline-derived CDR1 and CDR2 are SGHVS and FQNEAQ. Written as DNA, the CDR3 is TGTGCCAGCAGCATGAGACAGGGCGGCGGGTCCTATAATTCACCCCTCCACTTT. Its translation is CASSMRQGGGSYNSPLHF.

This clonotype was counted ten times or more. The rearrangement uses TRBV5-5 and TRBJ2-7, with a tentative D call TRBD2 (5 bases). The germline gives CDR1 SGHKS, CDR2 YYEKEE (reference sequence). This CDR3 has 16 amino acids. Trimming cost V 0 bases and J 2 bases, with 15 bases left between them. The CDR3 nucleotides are TGTGCCAGCAGCTTGGTCCCTACACAGACTACCTACGAGCAGTACTTC. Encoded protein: CASSLVPTQTTYEQYF.

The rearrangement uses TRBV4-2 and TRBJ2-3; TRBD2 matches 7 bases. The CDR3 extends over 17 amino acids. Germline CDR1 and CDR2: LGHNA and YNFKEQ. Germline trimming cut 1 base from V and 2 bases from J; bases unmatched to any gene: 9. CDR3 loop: CASSQGRPAGNTDTQYF. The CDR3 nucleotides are TGTGCCAGCAGCCAAGGTCGGCCAGCGGGAAACACAGATACGCAGTATTTT.

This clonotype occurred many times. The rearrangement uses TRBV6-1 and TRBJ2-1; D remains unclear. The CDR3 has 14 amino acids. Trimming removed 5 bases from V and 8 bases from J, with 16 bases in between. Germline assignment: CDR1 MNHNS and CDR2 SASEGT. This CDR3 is CASSKFDRFHEQFF. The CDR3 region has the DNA TGTGCCAGCAGTAAATTCGACCGATTCCATGAGCAGTTCTTC.

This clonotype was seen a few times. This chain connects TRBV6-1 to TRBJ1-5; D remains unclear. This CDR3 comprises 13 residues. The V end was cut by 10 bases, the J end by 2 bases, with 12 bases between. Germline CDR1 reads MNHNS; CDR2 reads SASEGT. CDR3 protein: CATILTGNQPQHF. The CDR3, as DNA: TGTGCCACCATTCTAACCGGCAATCAGCCCCAGCATTTT.

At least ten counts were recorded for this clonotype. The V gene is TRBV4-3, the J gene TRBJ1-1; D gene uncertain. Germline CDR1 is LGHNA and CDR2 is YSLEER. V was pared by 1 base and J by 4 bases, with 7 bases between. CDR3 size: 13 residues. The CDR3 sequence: CASSQGSRTEAFF. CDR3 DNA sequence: TGCGCCAGCAGCCAAGGGAGCCGCACTGAAGCTTTCTTT.

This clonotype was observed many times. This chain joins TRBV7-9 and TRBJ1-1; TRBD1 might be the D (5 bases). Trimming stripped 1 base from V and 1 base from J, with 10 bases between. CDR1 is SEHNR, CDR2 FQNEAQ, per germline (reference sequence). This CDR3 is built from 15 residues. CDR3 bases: TGTGCCAGCAGCTTAGGGGGGATACAGAACACTGAAGCTTTCTTT. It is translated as CASSLGGIQNTEAFF. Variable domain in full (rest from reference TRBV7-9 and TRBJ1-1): DTGVSQNPRHKITKRGQNVTFRCDPISEHNRLYWYRQTLGQGPEFLTYFQNEAQLEKSRLLSDRFSAERPKGSFSTLEIQRTEQGDSAMYLCASSLGGIQNTEAFFGQGTRLTVV.

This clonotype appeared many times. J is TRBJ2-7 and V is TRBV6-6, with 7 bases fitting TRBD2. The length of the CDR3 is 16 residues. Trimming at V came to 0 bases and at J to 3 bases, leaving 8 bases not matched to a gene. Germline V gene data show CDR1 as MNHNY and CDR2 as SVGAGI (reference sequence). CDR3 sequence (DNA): TGTGCCAGCAGTTACTCGGTGCGGGGGAACAACTACGAGCAGTACTTC. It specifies CASSYSVRGNNYEQYF.